These 29 T cell receptor beta chains were all obtained from the same sample, sequenced in a study of blood T cell repertoires in COVID-19. Here immunoSEQ multiplex PCR was the method, and the copy in TCRdb shows in-frame clones only, minus some. There are 210,000 or so clones in the sample; 84% occur only once, and 7.5% to 8% lies in the top ten. What was sequenced was peripheral blood. The receptor source for this set is a woman in her fifties or sixties with active or convalescent COVID-19.

On this clone itself: Other DNA sequences in this sample translate to the same CDR3. The chain recombines TRBV28 with TRBJ1-4, with 9 bases lining up with TRBD1. The CDR3 extends over 14 amino acids. Germline lookup yields CDR1 MDHEN and CDR2 SYDVKM. Unmatched junction bases numbered 4, after V lost 5 bases and J lost 6 bases. In nucleotides, the CDR3 is TGTGCCAGCAGTCTGCGACAGGGGGATGAAAAACTGTTTTTT. The encoded protein is CASSLRQGDEKLFF.

The genes are TRBV19 and TRBJ2-1; TRBD2 matches 15 bases. From germline, CDR1 is LNHDA and CDR2 SQIVND (reference sequence). The CDR3 loop spans 16 amino acids. V lost 9 bases, J lost 2 bases, and 5 bases stayed unmatched. The chain's CDR3 is CASEGLAGGTYNEQFF. CDR3 nucleotides: TGTGCCAGCGAGGGACTAGCGGGGGGAACCTACAATGAGCAGTTCTTC.

This chain joins TRBV9 and TRBJ1-5, with D unclear. V lost 4 bases and J 0 bases, leaving 11 bases between the germline ends. This CDR3 comprises 15 residues. Germline CDR1 reads SGDLS; CDR2 reads YYNGEE. The CDR3 loop is CASSYDGNSNQPQHF. CDR3 nucleotide sequence: TGTGCCAGCAGCTACGACGGGAATAGCAATCAGCCCCAGCATTTT.

The chain carries TRBV6-5 and TRBJ2-7; no clear D gene. CDR3 length equals 11 residues. Germline CDR1 MNHEY, CDR2 SVGAGI. In DNA form, the CDR3 reads TGTGTTAGTACCACGTTGGACGAGCAGTACGTC. It is translated as CVSTTLDEQYV.

This chain joins TRBV27 and TRBJ1-1, with TRBD1 matching over 8 bases. V was pared by 7 bases and J by 9 bases, with 7 bases of the junction left unmatched. The CDR3 totals 12 residues. The germline V gene encodes CDR1 MNHEY and CDR2 SMNVEV (reference sequence). The CDR3 region is CASNSDRGKAFF. The CDR3 region has the DNA TGTGCCAGCAATTCCGACAGGGGTAAAGCTTTCTTT.

The J gene is TRBJ1-1, the V gene TRBV6-1, with TRBD1 identical over 7 bases. The germline CDR1 and CDR2 sequences are MNHNS and SASEGT. The V gene end was trimmed by 1 base and the J gene end by 5 bases; junction bases not matched to a gene: 10. The CDR3 contains 16 residues. CDR3 sequence reads: CASSEETGIGGTEAFF. For the CDR3, the DNA is TGTGCCAGCAGTGAAGAGACAGGGATTGGGGGAACTGAAGCTTTCTTT.

The genes are TRBV2 and TRBJ1-5; the D is unclear. This CDR3 region has 13 residues. Germline V gene sequence: CDR1 SNHLY, CDR2 FYNNEI. V shed 6 bases and J shed 0 bases, with 6 bases lying between them. CDR3 sequence (DNA): TGTGCCAGCAGCGGAGATAGCAATCAGCCCCAGCATTTT. Amino acids: CASSGDSNQPQHF.

The V and J genes are TRBV5-1 and TRBJ1-5; tentatively, D is TRBD1 (6 bases). The CDR3 spans 15 residues. The germline V gene has CDR1 SGHRS and CDR2 YFSETQ. Trimming cost V 0 bases and J 8 bases, with 15 bases left between them. CDR3 DNA: TGCGCCAGCAGCTTGGGACAGGCGACGTTGGAGCCCCAGCATTTT. It yields the protein CASSLGQATLEPQHF.

The chain combines TRBV7-6 with TRBJ2-3; D possibly corresponds to TRBD2 (5 bases). Germline V gene lookup returns CDR1 SGHVS and CDR2 FNYEAQ. The CDR3 has 15 amino acids. The germline V and J ends were trimmed by 1 base and 2 bases, with 10 bases remaining between them. The CDR3 sequence is CASSLGGADTDTQYF. The CDR3 DNA reads TGTGCCAGCAGCTTAGGGGGAGCGGACACAGATACGCAGTATTTT.

J is TRBJ1-1 and V is TRBV5-4, with TRBD1 matching 7 bases. This CDR3 is built from 16 residues. Germline-derived CDR1 and CDR2 are SGHNT and YYREEE (reference sequence). Germline trimming cut 4 bases from V and 0 bases from J; bases unmatched to any gene: 9. The CDR3 protein is CASSRETGLVNTEAFF. The CDR3 DNA is TGTGCCAGCAGCCGGGAGACAGGGCTTGTGAACACTGAAGCTTTCTTT.

V usage is TRBV6-6 and J usage is TRBJ1-5; D is unclear. Trimming pared 2 bases from V and 7 bases from J, leaving 6 bases between. CDR1 is MNHNY, CDR2 SVGAGI, per germline (reference sequence). This CDR3 has 12 residues. The DNA of the CDR3 is TGTGCCAGCAGTTACAGTGAGCAGCCCCAGCATTTT. Its translation: CASSYSEQPQHF.

In this sample, this clone turned up once. The chain recombines TRBV29-1 with TRBJ1-2; 10 bases are a match to TRBD1. CDR3 length: 14 amino acids. V shed 8 bases and J 1 base; nucleotides not matched to a gene: 7. Germline CDR1 is SQVTM and CDR2 is ANQGSEA. CDR3 DNA sequence: TGCAGCCTTCCGGGACAGGGGATTAACTATGGCTACACCTTC. It is translated as CSLPGQGINYGYTF.

The table lists this clone with a count of one. V gene TRBV5-6 combines with J gene TRBJ1-4; D gene uncertain. The V gene's germline CDR1 is SGHDT and CDR2 YYEEEE. This CDR3 has 18 residues. Trimming removed 3 bases from V and 5 bases from J, with 23 bases in between. CDR3 bases: TGTGCCAGCAGCTCTGACGCCCTGGGAGTTCCCGCGAATGAAAAACTGTTTTTT. It codes for CASSSDALGVPANEKLFF.

This clone occurred once. V usage is TRBV2 and J usage is TRBJ1-2; 9 positions match TRBD1. The CDR3 is 16 amino acids. V gave up 6 bases and J gave up 1 base; unmatched junction bases: 9. The germline gives CDR1 SNHLY, CDR2 FYNNEI. The CDR3 nucleotides are TGTGCCAGCAGGGAGGGACAGGGTAGTGGTAACTATGGCTACACCTTC. Residues: CASREGQGSGNYGYTF.

This clone has just one count. This chain joins TRBV14 and TRBJ1-2; 7 bases match TRBD1. Germline V gives CDR1 SGHDN, CDR2 FVKESK. The CDR3 consists of 16 residues. The ends lost 0 bases at V and 8 bases at J; junction bases unmatched: 12. CDR3 coding DNA: TGTGCCAGCAGCCAAGAAGGTACAGGGGAAAGTGAAGGCTACACCTTC. This codes for CASSQEGTGESEGYTF.

This clone was seen once. Other DNA sequences from this sample encode an identical CDR3 as well. V is TRBV3-1 (or the pseudogene TRBV3-2) and J is TRBJ1-1; weak D call: TRBD1 (6 bases). Deletions cut 5 bases from V and 4 bases from J, with 11 bases between. Germline CDR1 and CDR2: LGHDT and YNNKEL (reference sequence). The CDR3 contains 13 residues. In nucleotides, the CDR3 is TGTGCCAGCAGCTTAACAGGGTCCACTGAAGCTTTCTTT. It translates to CASSLTGSTEAFF.

The chain links TRBV11-2 to TRBJ1-1; 10 nucleotides match TRBD1. This CDR3 comprises 17 residues. CDR1 and CDR2 (germline): SGHAT, FQNNGV. The ends lost 5 bases at V and 4 bases at J; junction bases unmatched: 13. CDR3 sequence reads: CASSAGQGGLATTEAFF. In DNA, the CDR3 is TGTGCCAGCAGCGCCGGACAGGGGGGACTTGCTACCACTGAAGCTTTCTTT.

The gene calls are TRBV24-1 and TRBJ2-1, with TRBD1 matching 9 bases. V dropped 3 bases and J dropped 2; count of bases not matched to a gene: 10. CDR3 length equals 18 residues. CDR1 is KGHDR, CDR2 SFDVKD, per germline. The CDR3 DNA reads as TGTGCCACCAGTGATCCGTATCACCGGGACAGGGCCTACAATGAGCAGTTCTTC. It is translated as CATSDPYHRDRAYNEQFF.

This clone was seen a single time. The rearrangement uses TRBV21-1 and TRBJ1-1; TRBD1 reflects the table's D call only, with no check against the DNA. TRBV21-1 is termed a pseudogene. The length of the CDR3 is 15 residues. CDR3 protein: CASSPSGTTNTEAFF. CDR3 sequence (DNA): TGTGCCAGCAGCCCCTCTGGGACAACGAACACTGAAGCTTTCTTT.

J is TRBJ2-1 and V is TRBV9, with 12 positions matching TRBD2. Trimming removed 0 bases from V and 1 base from J; junction bases left unmatched: 17. The length of the CDR3 is 22 residues. Germline-derived CDR1 and CDR2 are SGDLS and YYNGEE. The CDR3, as DNA: TGTGCCAGCAGCGTAGCCGACCAACGACTAGCGGGGGAAATAGCGTCCTACAATGAGCAGTTCTTC. This encodes CASSVADQRLAGEIASYNEQFF.

The J gene is TRBJ1-1, the V gene TRBV5-4; D might be TRBD1 (6 bases). The germline V and J ends were trimmed by 4 bases and 0 bases, with 7 bases remaining between them. Germline V lookup: CDR1 SGHNT, CDR2 YYREEE (reference sequence). The CDR3 contains 13 residues. CDR3 region: CASSRQVNTEAFF. CDR3 nucleotides: TGTGCCAGCAGCCGACAGGTGAACACTGAAGCTTTCTTT.

This chain joins TRBV18 and TRBJ1-1; maybe TRBD1 (6 bases). The CDR3 spans 14 residues. V was pared by 6 bases and J by 0 bases, with 11 bases between. Germline loops: CDR1 KGHSH, CDR2 LQKENI. CDR3 nucleotide sequence: TGTGCCAGCTCCGGAGGACAGCTGAACACTGAAGCTTTCTTT. This codes for CASSGGQLNTEAFF. The variable domain in full, completed from reference TRBV18 and TRBJ1-1, reads NAGVMQNPRHLVRRRGQEARLRCSPMKGHSHVYWYRQLPEEGLKFMVYLQKENIIDESGMPKERFSAEFPKEGPSILRIQQVVRGDSAAYFCASSGGQLNTEAFFGQGTRLTVV.

The chain has TRBV12-3 or TRBV12-4 and TRBJ2-2, with D maybe TRBD1 (5 bases). V was shortened by 6 bases and J by 3 bases, with 8 bases between the two germline ends. The CDR3 consists of 13 residues. In nucleotides, the CDR3 is TGTGCCAGCAGCCTAGGGGACACCGGGGAGCTGTTTTTT. This gives the protein CASSLGDTGELFF.

V usage is TRBV9 and J usage is TRBJ1-1, with 8 bases aligning to TRBD1. With 4 bases clipped from V and 4 bases from J, the junction kept 6 bases outside the gene matches. There are 14 residues in the CDR3. The germline gives CDR1 SGDLS, CDR2 YYNGEE. In DNA form, the CDR3 reads TGTGCCAGCAGCCCTTGGACAGGGAGCACTGAAGCTTTCTTT. This encodes CASSPWTGSTEAFF.

V is TRBV28 and J is TRBJ1-5; D may be TRBD1 (6 bases). The CDR3 covers 12 residues. From germline, CDR1 is MDHEN and CDR2 SYDVKM. The germline V and J ends were trimmed by 11 bases and 3 bases, with 11 bases remaining between them. The DNA of the CDR3 is TGTGCCGCCCGGACAGTCAATCAGCCCCAGCATTTT. It codes for CAARTVNQPQHF. Based on the CDR3 plus reference TRBV28 and TRBJ1-5, the full variable domain is DVKVTQSSRYLVKRTGEKVFLECVQDMDHENMFWYRQDPGLGLRLIYFSYDVKMKEKGDIPEGYSVSREKKERFSLILESASTNQTSMYLCAARTVNQPQHFGDGTRLSIL.

This clone was observed once. The chain links TRBV3-1 (or the pseudogene TRBV3-2) to TRBJ2-2; no clear D. This CDR3 has 16 amino acids. Between the trimmed V and J ends, which lost 1 base and 1 base, there was a span of 10 bases. Germline assignment: CDR1 LGHDT and CDR2 YNNKEL (reference sequence). CDR3 in DNA: TGTGCCAGCAGCCAAGCCCCTCCGGGGAACACCGGGGAGCTGTTTTTT. Translating gives CASSQAPPGNTGELFF.

The CDR3 loop is CASSFYRDTEAFF. The CDR3 bases are TGTGCCAGCAGTTTTTACAGGGACACTGAAGCTTTCTTT. The genes are TRBV12-3 or TRBV12-4 and TRBJ1-1; perhaps TRBD1 as D (6 bases). Trimming stripped 3 bases from V and 3 bases from J, with 8 bases between. The CDR3 is made up of 13 amino acids.

V is TRBV5-4 and J is TRBJ1-6; 7 bases map to TRBD1. V shed 4 bases, J shed 0 bases, and the junction held 4 bases outside the gene matches. This CDR3 contains 16 residues. CDR1 and CDR2 from the germline V gene are SGHNT and YYREEE (reference sequence). CDR3 coding DNA: TGTGCCAGCAGCCCCGGGGACAGCTCCTATAATTCACCCCTCCACTTT. Protein product: CASSPGDSSYNSPLHF.

The V and J genes are TRBV19 and TRBJ2-4; D is uncertain. The CDR3 covers 12 residues. With 7 bases removed from V and 6 bases from J, the gap between germline ends came to 10 bases. In germline, CDR1 is LNHDA, CDR2 SQIVND (reference sequence). The CDR3 DNA reads as TGTGCCAGTACAACTAATCGAAACATTCAGTACTTC. Translation gives CASTTNRNIQYF.